The text below deals with one T cell receptor beta chain. V was pared by 6 bases and J by 4 bases, with 3 bases of the junction left unmatched. Germline-derived CDR1 and CDR2 are SNHLY and FYNNEI. The CDR3 is 14 residues long. The data were taken from a study of blood T cell repertoires in COVID-19. Measured with immunoSEQ multiplex PCR; TCRdb has only the in-frame clones, and not every one. This sample has fewer than 350,000 clones, with around four fifths found just once. The source material was peripheral blood. This receptor was identified in a woman between 50 and 59 years old with active or convalescent COVID-19. The J gene is TRBJ1-5, the V gene TRBV2; 10 bases align to TRBD1. In DNA form, the CDR3 reads TGTGCCAGCAGGGGGACAGGGGAGAATCAGCCCCAGCATTTT. Protein: CASRGTGENQPQHF.